This TCR beta chain was captured in a study of CD8 T cells in ankylosing spondylitis. Whole-study findings and limits: In ankylosing spondylitis patients, matched synovial fluid reportedly showed significant enrichment of disease-linked clones. CD8+ by phenotype, disease-linked clones were relatively rare in peripheral blood. In synovial fluid and blood from reactive arthritis, some motif variants were previously reported. There was a TCR beta motif, made of several highly homologous variants, that appeared characteristic of ankylosing spondylitis blood.

The germline V gene encodes CDR1 DFQATT and CDR2 SNEGSKA (reference sequence). V shed 7 bases and J shed 0 bases, with 12 bases lying between them. This CDR3 region has 13 residues. This clonotype was seen ten or more times. Its target is not known. Quantitative 5'-RACE with molecular barcodes generated TCR beta libraries. From the 5' RACE reads, TCRdb called clonotypes with MiXCR, one entry per CDR3 protein. The data show some 700,000 distinct CDR3 sequences, around 17% seen once. This TCR came from a male donor with ankylosing spondylitis. Sequenced input: blood, either unsorted or a sorted T cell fraction (not recorded which). The chain joins TRBV20-1 to TRBJ2-5; D perhaps matches TRBD2 (6 bases). The CDR3 DNA reads TGCAGTGGGAGGGCGAGAAACCAAGAGACCCAGTACTTC. Protein product: CSGRARNQETQYF.